Below, 30 T cell receptor beta chains from the same sample are listed, as sequenced in a study of T cells after yellow fever vaccination. One entry per CDR3 protein, called by TCRdb with MiXCR from the 5' RACE reads. The sample has some 300,000 distinct CDR3 sequences; less than 9.5% are singletons. Sequencing used CD4+ T cells sorted from PBMCs, obtained 5 days after the yellow fever booster vaccination. Source of these receptors: a man between 18 and 29 years old who received the YFV17D yellow fever vaccine.

The chain carries TRBV7-3 and TRBJ2-2; 7 bases are a match to TRBD1. V gave up 5 bases and J gave up 4 bases; unmatched junction bases: 19. This CDR3 contains 19 residues. Germline V lookup: CDR1 SGHTA, CDR2 FQGTGA. The CDR3 DNA sequence: TGTGCCAGCAGCCCTACAGGAAGGGGGCTAGCTGTTGGCACCGGGGAGCTGTTTTTT. This sequence encodes CASSPTGRGLAVGTGELFF. The full variable domain, in which reference TRBV7-3 and TRBJ2-2 provide the parts outside the CDR3, is GAGVSQTPSNKVTEKGKYVELRCDPISGHTALYWYRQSLGQGPEFLIYFQGTGAADDSGLPNDRFFAVRPEGSVSTLKIQRTERGDSAVYLCASSPTGRGLAVGTGELFFGEGSRLTVL.

In its sample, this clonotype was seen many times. The chain joins TRBV12-3 or TRBV12-4 to TRBJ2-3; D possibly uses TRBD1 or TRBD2 (5 bases each). CDR3 length: 16 amino acids. V lost 2 bases, J lost 6 bases, and 18 bases lay in between. The CDR3 coding sequence is TGTGCCAGCAGTTTACAGGGCCTCCGAGGGTCGGATACGCAGTATTTT. Translating it yields CASSLQGLRGSDTQYF.

This clonotype was seen only a few times. The gene calls are TRBV21-1 and TRBJ2-5; TRBD1 reflects the table's D call only, with no check against the DNA. TRBV21-1 represents a pseudogene. The CDR3 length is 16 residues. The DNA for the CDR3 is TGTGCCAGCAGCCCAAGAAATCCCAGGGGGCTGGAGACCCAGTACTTC. This gives the protein CASSPRNPRGLETQYF.

This clonotype occurred a few times. An end of the junction does not agree with germline; a read error may underlie this. The chain employs TRBV27 and TRBJ2-2, with no clear D. This CDR3 contains 12 residues. Germline lookup yields CDR1 MNHEY and CDR2 SMNVEV (reference sequence). The CDR3 loop is CAGSHLGGELFF. The CDR3 region has the DNA TGTGCCGGCAGCCACCTCGGAGGGGAGCTGTTTTTT.

The sample holds many counts of this clonotype. This rearrangement joins TRBV5-4 to TRBJ2-3; a possible D gene is TRBD1 (6 bases). V was pared by 5 bases and J by 0 bases, with 13 bases between. The CDR3 has 15 amino acids. Germline V CDR1 and CDR2: SGHNT, YYREEE (reference sequence). The CDR3 bases are TGTGCCAGCAGTCCGAAGGACAGAAGCACAGATACGCAGTATTTT. Translation gives CASSPKDRSTDTQYF.

As DNA, the CDR3 is TGTGCCAGCAGTTTAAAGGTCCCGCAAGAGACCCAGTACTTC. This encodes CASSLKVPQETQYF. This chain uses TRBV27 with TRBJ2-5; no definite D call. V lost 2 bases to trimming and J lost 2 bases, with 9 bases between them. The germline gives CDR1 MNHEY, CDR2 SMNVEV (reference sequence). The CDR3 totals 14 residues.

V usage is TRBV20-1 and J usage is TRBJ1-1; no clear D gene. Germline assignment: CDR1 DFQATT and CDR2 SNEGSKA (reference sequence). CDR3 length: 14 residues. Trimming stripped 1 base from V and 4 bases from J, with 13 bases between. The CDR3 protein is CSARVGTRATEAFF. In DNA form, the CDR3 reads TGCAGTGCTAGAGTAGGCACAAGGGCCACTGAAGCTTTCTTT.

The chain employs TRBV7-8 and TRBJ1-2; 11 bases are shared with TRBD1. Germline CDR1 SGHVS, CDR2 FQNEAQ. This CDR3 region has 17 residues. Trimming cost V 2 bases and J 7 bases; bases outside gene matches: 12. CDR3 residues: CASSLSFRTGGISGYTF. The CDR3 bases are TGTGCCAGCAGCTTATCATTCCGGACAGGGGGCATTAGTGGCTACACCTTC.

Ten or more counts support this clonotype. The chain employs TRBV6-2 or TRBV6-3 and TRBJ2-5; TRBD1 is a possible D gene (6 bases). The germline V and J ends were trimmed by 5 bases and 5 bases, with 18 bases remaining between them. This CDR3 has 15 amino acids. The V gene's germline CDR1 is MNHEY and CDR2 SVGEGT. In DNA, the CDR3 is TGTGCCAGCAGTGACAACAGGGTTGTCGCGGAGACCCAGTACTTC. This encodes CASSDNRVVAETQYF.

V usage is TRBV28 and J usage is TRBJ2-7, with D unresolved. Trimming cost V 5 bases and J 3 bases, with 5 bases left between them. This CDR3 is 11 amino acids long. Per the germline V gene, CDR1 is MDHEN and CDR2 is SYDVKM. Here the CDR3 reads CASSRSYEQYV. CDR3 nucleotides: TGTGCCAGCAGTAGGAGCTACGAGCAGTACGTC.

The gene calls are TRBV7-2 and TRBJ1-4; D not certain. The CDR3 is 14 residues long. From germline, CDR1 is SGHTA and CDR2 FQGNSA. Trimming stripped 4 bases from V and 1 base from J, with 7 bases between. The CDR3 protein is CASSSGRTNEKLFF. CDR3 bases: TGTGCCAGCAGCTCAGGAAGAACTAATGAAAAACTGTTTTTT.

This clonotype was seen ten or more times. The rearrangement joins TRBV11-2 to TRBJ2-4; possibly TRBD2 for D (5 bases). The V end was cut by 3 bases, the J end by 0 bases, with 12 bases between. Per germline, CDR1 SGHAT and CDR2 FQNNGV. The CDR3 is 16 amino acids. CDR3 amino acids: CASSFGRALAKNIQYF. The CDR3 nucleotides read TGTGCCAGCAGCTTCGGGCGGGCGCTAGCCAAAAACATTCAGTACTTC.

This clonotype was picked up many times. The chain employs TRBV2 and TRBJ1-5, with 7 bases aligning to TRBD1. The V segment lost 5 bases and the J segment 5 bases; nucleotides outside the gene matches: 9. This CDR3 comprises 15 residues. Germline V lookup: CDR1 SNHLY, CDR2 FYNNEI. The CDR3, as DNA: TGTGCCAGCAGTTCCGGGACGACAGGGCATCAGCCCCAGCATTTT. Encoded protein: CASSSGTTGHQPQHF.

This clonotype was found a few times. The chain links TRBV6-5 to TRBJ1-5; D is ambiguous. Per germline, CDR1 MNHEY and CDR2 SVGAGI. The V end lost 6 bases, the J end lost 0 bases, and 15 bases lay between the germline ends. The CDR3 totals 16 residues. The CDR3 is CASSEGPPYSNQPQHF. The CDR3 DNA sequence: TGTGCCAGCAGCGAAGGCCCACCATATAGCAATCAGCCCCAGCATTTT.

CDR3 loop: CAISGQTSYGYTF. In nucleotides, the CDR3 is TGTGCCATCAGCGGGCAGACCTCCTATGGCTACACCTTC. The rearrangement uses TRBV10-3 and TRBJ1-2; no definite D call. V lost 6 bases, J lost 4 bases, and 12 bases lay in between. CDR3 size: 13 residues. From germline, CDR1 is ENHRY and CDR2 SYGVKD.

The V and J genes are TRBV4-2 and TRBJ2-3; D unclear. Germline CDR1 LGHNA, CDR2 YNFKEQ. Trimming took 1 base from V and 1 from J, leaving 12 bases between them. This CDR3 is built from 16 residues. The CDR3 sequence is CASSQVRLRGTDTQYF. The DNA for the CDR3 is TGTGCCAGCAGCCAAGTCCGACTTAGAGGCACAGATACGCAGTATTTT.

Only a few counts were recorded for this clonotype. The CDR3 protein is CASSLSTGGYGGYTF. DNA of the CDR3: TGTGCCAGCAGCTTATCTACCGGGGGTTACGGAGGCTACACCTTC. The chain employs TRBV7-9 and TRBJ1-2; D might be TRBD1 (5 bases). Trimming left V 2 bases short and J 8 bases short, with 18 bases between. The germline gives CDR1 SEHNR, CDR2 FQNEAQ (reference sequence). The CDR3 has 15 amino acids.

This clonotype was seen many times. J is TRBJ2-3 and V is TRBV7-2; no firm D call. V gave up 4 bases and J gave up 6 bases, with 8 bases separating them. The CDR3 covers 12 residues. CDR1 is SGHTA and CDR2 is FQGNSA in the germline V gene. For the CDR3, the DNA is TGTGCCAGCAGCTATTTTCGGGATACGCAGTATTTT. This translates into CASSYFRDTQYF.

This clonotype has a handful of counts. This chain joins TRBV5-1 and TRBJ2-3; D possibly corresponds to TRBD1 (6 bases). This CDR3 comprises 14 residues. Germline CDR1 is SGHRS and CDR2 is YFSETQ. Trimming cost V 3 bases and J 4 bases, with 12 bases left between them. The CDR3 protein is CASSSITGSDTQYF. The DNA for the CDR3 is TGCGCCAGCAGCTCGATAACAGGGTCAGATACGCAGTATTTT.

This clonotype was counted between two and nine times. The chain employs TRBV20-1 and TRBJ2-1; 11 bases are shared with TRBD2. The CDR3 is made up of 16 amino acids. Germline V gene lookup returns CDR1 DFQATT and CDR2 SNEGSKA (reference sequence). The CDR3 bases are TGCAGCGTTGATGGTAGCGGGGGGGCGTACTACAATGAGCAGTTCTTC. It is translated as CSVDGSGGAYYNEQFF.

Only a few counts were recorded for this clonotype. This chain joins TRBV6-1 and TRBJ2-3, with D perhaps matching TRBD2 (6 bases). CDR3 length equals 15 residues. V lost 2 bases and J 0 bases, leaving 9 bases between the germline ends. CDR1 MNHNS and CDR2 SASEGT come from the germline V gene. The CDR3 bases are TGTGCCAGCAGTGAACCTGCGGGGAGCACAGATACGCAGTATTTT. This translates into CASSEPAGSTDTQYF.

This clonotype was seen ten or more times. This CDR3 reads CASSQDRGRGWTDTQYF. In DNA form, the CDR3 reads TGCGCCAGCAGCCAAGATCGGGGAAGGGGCTGGACAGATACGCAGTATTTT. The chain is built from TRBV4-1 and TRBJ2-3, with D possibly being TRBD1 or TRBD2 (5 bases each). The CDR3 loop spans 17 amino acids. Trimming stripped 0 bases from V and 3 bases from J, with 16 bases between. Germline V lookup: CDR1 MGHRA, CDR2 YSYEKL.

The chain uses TRBV4-3 and TRBJ1-1; D ambiguous. The CDR3 loop spans 14 amino acids. V dropped 2 bases and J dropped 7 bases, with 14 bases sitting between them. Germline CDR1 reads LGHNA; CDR2 reads YSLEER. The CDR3 loop is CASSQLGWAGEAFF. The DNA of the CDR3 is TGCGCCAGCAGCCAACTCGGATGGGCAGGTGAAGCTTTCTTT.

This clonotype was detected ten times or more. The rearrangement links TRBV12-3 or TRBV12-4 to TRBJ2-7; D may be TRBD1 (5 bases). The CDR3 sequence is 13 residues long. The V and J ends lost 2 bases and 1 base respectively, with 6 bases between them. DNA for the CDR3: TGTGCCAGCAGTTTAAGGGGTTCCTACGAGCAGTACTTC. Translating gives CASSLRGSYEQYF.

At least ten counts were recorded for this clonotype. CDR3 in DNA: TGTGCCAGCAGCTCCCCTGGAAGACGGACCTTTGAAGCTTTCTTT. Translating gives CASSSPGRRTFEAFF. This chain connects TRBV7-9 to TRBJ1-1; D gene ambiguous. There are 15 residues in the CDR3. V lost 4 bases and J lost 7, with 19 bases in between. Per the germline V gene, CDR1 is SEHNR and CDR2 is FQNEAQ (reference sequence). Drawing the rest from reference TRBV7-9 and TRBJ1-1, the complete variable domain is DTGVSQNPRHKITKRGQNVTFRCDPISEHNRLYWYRQTLGQGPEFLTYFQNEAQLEKSRLLSDRFSAERPKGSFSTLEIQRTEQGDSAMYLCASSSPGRRTFEAFFGQGTRLTVV.

This clonotype was seen at least ten times. The chain employs TRBV15 and TRBJ2-6; D is perhaps TRBD2 (5 bases). The germline V and J ends were trimmed by 0 bases and 2 bases, with 11 bases remaining between them. The germline V gene encodes CDR1 LNHNV and CDR2 YYDKDF (reference sequence). This CDR3 spans 17 amino acids. The chain's CDR3 is CATSRDGGGPGANVLTF. The CDR3 nucleotides are TGTGCCACCAGCAGAGATGGAGGCGGGCCTGGGGCCAACGTCCTGACTTTC.

In this sample, this clonotype turned up a few times. V and J are TRBV5-4 and TRBJ2-5; the D gene could be TRBD1 or TRBD2 (5 bases each). V was shortened by 2 bases and J by 0 bases, with 8 bases between the two germline ends. This CDR3 region has 14 residues. From germline, CDR1 is SGHNT and CDR2 YYREEE (reference sequence). The DNA for the CDR3 is TGTGCCAGCAGCTTAGGGGAGAACCAAGAGACCCAGTACTTC. It translates to CASSLGENQETQYF. The full variable domain, its missing parts supplied by reference TRBV5-4 and TRBJ2-5, is ETGVTQSPTHLIKTRGQQVTLRCSSQSGHNTVSWYQQALGQGPQFIFQYYREEENGRGNFPPRFSGLQFPNYSSELNVNALELDDSALYLCASSLGENQETQYFGPGTRLLVL.

The rearrangement joins TRBV20-1 to TRBJ2-1; D is ambiguous. Germline V gives CDR1 DFQATT, CDR2 SNEGSKA (reference sequence). The CDR3 runs 13 residues. Trimming shortened V by 0 bases and J by 8 bases, and 11 bases separated the two germline ends. DNA of the CDR3: TGCAGTGCTAGAGAACATCGGTTCCATGAGCAGTTCTTC. Protein product: CSAREHRFHEQFF.

In DNA, the CDR3 is TGTGCCACCTGGGACACGGATAATTCACCCCTCCACTTT. Amino acids: CATWDTDNSPLHF. The chain links TRBV7-2 to TRBJ1-6, with D maybe TRBD1 (6 bases). Per germline, CDR1 SGHTA and CDR2 FQGNSA. The V and J ends lost 10 bases and 5 bases respectively, with 12 bases between them. This CDR3 spans 13 amino acids.

This clonotype was picked up many times. This chain joins TRBV5-1 and TRBJ2-5; D uncertain. CDR1 and CDR2 (germline): SGHRS, YFSETQ. The CDR3 length is 14 residues. The germline V and J ends were trimmed by 0 bases and 0 bases, with 6 bases remaining between them. This chain's CDR3 is CASSLGVDQETQYF. CDR3 in DNA: TGCGCCAGCAGCTTGGGAGTCGACCAAGAGACCCAGTACTTC.